The rows below give T cell receptor beta chains drawn from one sample of a study of blood T cells in healthy people across ages. TCRdb reprocessed the 5' RACE reads via MiXCR and lists one record per CDR3 protein. Of about 900,000 distinct CDR3 sequences listed, 48% are singletons. Sequencing was performed on blood. All receptors derive from a man in his thirties or forties in good health. Each CDR3 is given with its conserved first and last residue. The D gene is left open where the match is weak. Size is omitted from some rows. Given values are once, few, many or a class for expanded clones.

. | TRBJ2-3 | TRBV27 | TRBD2 | TGTGCCAGCAGTGTATTAGCGGGGTACGCTACAGATACGCAGTATTTT | CASSVLAGYATDTQYF
. | TRBJ2-7 | TRBV4-3 | . | TGCGCCAGCAGCCAAGGGGCGAAATACGAGCAGTACTTC | CASSQGAKYEQYF
few | TRBJ2-3 | TRBV20-1 | . | TGCAGTGCTAGGCCCCAACGGGGGATATTGGATACGCAGTATTTT | CSARPQRGILDTQYF
many | TRBJ2-1 | TRBV11-1 | TRBD2 | TGTGCCAGCAGCTCGCCGGGACTAGCGGGGGGAAAATACAATGAGCAGTTCTTC | CASSSPGLAGGKYNEQFF
few | TRBJ2-1 | TRBV7-2 | TRBD2 | TGTGCCAGCAGCTTACAGGCGGGGGTTAATGAGCAGTTCTTC | CASSLQAGVNEQFF
few | TRBJ1-2 | TRBV18 | . | TGTGCCAGCTCCGGGGGTGGAGGCTACACCTTC | CASSGGGGYTF
. | TRBJ2-7 | TRBV13 | TRBD1 | TGTGCCAGCAGCACGACAGGGGTTTCGAGCAATGAGCAGTACTTC | CASSTTGVSSNEQYF
few | TRBJ2-7 | TRBV25-1 | TRBD1 | TGTGCCAGCAGGACAGGGGGGCACTACGAGCAGTACTTC | CASRTGGHYEQYF
few | TRBJ2-1 | TRBV5-5 | TRBD2 | TGTGCCAGCAGCTTGGCGGTAGCGGGGGGATACAATGAGCAGTTCTTC | CASSLAVAGGYNEQFF
. | TRBJ1-1 | TRBV5-1 | TRBD1 | TGCGCCAGCAGCTTGCTGGACAGGGTGATGAACACTGAAGCTTTCTTT | CASSLLDRVMNTEAFF
. | TRBJ2-1 | TRBV7-9 | . | TGTGCCGGCAGCTTAGACGGAAGCTCCTACAATGAGCAGTTCTTC | CAGSLDGSSYNEQFF
few | TRBJ2-7 | TRBV27 | . | TGTGCCAGCAGTTTCCAGGGCGGAGGGGTCTACGAGCAGTACTTC | CASSFQGGGVYEQYF
. | TRBJ1-5 | TRBV28 | . | TGTGCCAGCAGTTCCTCCGGTCCTGGGTATCAGCCCCAGCATTTT | CASSSSGPGYQPQHF
. | TRBJ1-1 | TRBV30 | . | TGTGCCGGCAGAATGAACACTGAAGCTTTCTTT | CAGRMNTEAFF
. | TRBJ2-1 | TRBV13 | TRBD1 | TGTGCCAGCAGCACCCCACCGGGACAGGGACCCAATGAGCAGTTCTTC | CASSTPPGQGPNEQFF
. | TRBJ1-2 | TRBV15 | . | TGTGCCACCACCAACAATCCGGGACAACCTAACTATGGCTACACCTTC | CATTNNPGQPNYGYTF
few | TRBJ2-5 | TRBV24-1 | . | TGTGCCACCAGTGATTTCGAAGAGACCCAGTACTTC | CATSDFEETQYF
few | TRBJ2-7 | TRBV20-1 | TRBD1 | TGCAGTGCTCCCCGGGACAGCCCCTTCTACGAGCAGTACTTC | CSAPRDSPFYEQYF
. | TRBJ1-2 | TRBV9 | TRBD1 | TGTGCCAGCAGCGTAGAGGACAGGGGCTACACCTTC | CASSVEDRGYTF
. | TRBJ2-5 | TRBV28 | . | TGTGCCAGCAGTTTGCGTATCGGCGGACAAGAGACCCAGTACTTC | CASSLRIGGQETQYF
. | TRBJ2-7 | TRBV9 | . | TGTGCCAGCAGCGTATCCTACGGGACCTACGAGCAGTACTTC | CASSVSYGTYEQYF
. | TRBJ1-1 | TRBV20-1 | . | TGCAGTGCTAGAGCACCTCCGAACACTGAAGCTTTCTTT | CSARAPPNTEAFF
. | TRBJ1-5 | TRBV6-1 | . | TGTGCCAGTGCAAGGGACTTTCTCGGCAATCAGCCCCAGCATTTT | CASARDFLGNQPQHF
. | TRBJ2-4 | TRBV7-2 | . | TGTGCCAGCAGCTTAGACTTAGGAGGAGCTCAGTACTTC | CASSLDLGGAQYF
once | TRBJ2-2 | TRBV5-1 | . | TGCGCCAGCAGATTGCGCGTATTTCCGAACACCGGGGAGCTGTTTTTT | CASRLRVFPNTGELFF
. | TRBJ1-6 | TRBV12-3/TRBV12-4 | . | TGTGCCAGCAGTCGGGGCACAGCACCCCTCCACTTT | CASSRGTAPLHF
. | TRBJ1-2 | TRBV7-9 | . | TGTGCCAGCAGCGGAAGCCTCAGGGTCGGTAGTAACTATGGCTACACCTTC | CASSGSLRVGSNYGYTF
few | TRBJ2-7 | TRBV7-9 | TRBD1 | TGTGCCAGCAGCTTAGGGGGACAGTTGGCTTACGAGCAGTACTTC | CASSLGGQLAYEQYF
few | TRBJ2-2 | TRBV21-1 | . | TGTGCCAGGGGGGGGCAAGACACCGGGGAGCTGTTTTTT | CARGGQDTGELFF
few | TRBJ2-2 | TRBV15 | . | TGTGCCACCAGCCGGGACACCGCGAACACCGGGGAGCTGTTTTTT | CATSRDTANTGELFF
. | TRBJ2-5 | TRBV10-3 | . | TGTGCCATCAGGAGGGACTCGTACCAAGAGACCCAGTACTTC | CAIRRDSYQETQYF
. | TRBJ2-5 | TRBV4-3 | TRBD2 | TGCGCCAGCGGAGGGACTAGCGAAGAGACCCAGTACTTC | CASGGTSEETQYF
few | TRBJ2-3 | TRBV25-1 | . | TGTGCCAGCAGTGAACCTACCCCTTCCCGGGGTACGCAGTATTTT | CASSEPTPSRGTQYF
. | TRBJ2-3 | TRBV9 | . | TGTGCCAGCAGCGTAGTGGGGGCTAGCACAGATACGCAGTATTTT | CASSVVGASTDTQYF
few | TRBJ2-7 | TRBV7-2 | TRBD2 | TGTGCCAGCGGATATAGCGGGACCACCTCCTACGAGCAGTACTTC | CASGYSGTTSYEQYF
few | TRBJ1-3 | TRBV3-1 | . | TGTGCCAGCAGCCTTCCCCCCGGAGGTTCTGGAAACACCATATATTTT | CASSLPPGGSGNTIYF
. | TRBJ2-3 | TRBV25-1 | . | TGTGCCAGCAGTGTGTGGGGCGACTTGGATACGCAGTATTTT | CASSVWGDLDTQYF
. | TRBJ1-5 | TRBV27 | . | TGTGCCAGCAGTTTCTGGCCGGGCGTCAATCAGCCCCAGCATTTT | CASSFWPGVNQPQHF
once | TRBJ2-1 | TRBV9 | . | TGTGCCAGCAGCGTAGGATTGCTGGGGGGTTACAATGAGCAGTTCTTC | CASSVGLLGGYNEQFF
. | TRBJ2-7 | TRBV4-1 | . | TGCGCCAGCAGCCAAGAGTGGGGGACCATCTACGAGCAGTACTTC | CASSQEWGTIYEQYF
. | TRBJ2-4 | TRBV7-2 | . | TGTGCCAGCAGTTTAGGGCAGGGTCTAGCCAAAAACATTCAGTACTTC | CASSLGQGLAKNIQYF
. | TRBJ1-2 | TRBV7-9 | . | TGTGCCAGCAGGAGGGCGGAATATGGCTACACCTTC | CASRRAEYGYTF
many | TRBJ2-1 | TRBV27 | TRBD2 | TGTGCCAGCTCCCCCATAGCGGGTTCCTACAATGAGCAGTTCTTC | CASSPIAGSYNEQFF
. | TRBJ1-2 | TRBV20-1 | . | TGCAGTGCTAGGACTCAGGGGTACTATGGCTACACCTTC | CSARTQGYYGYTF
few | TRBJ2-5 | TRBV2 | . | TGTGCCAGCATCAAAGGGGGGGCCCAAGAGACCCAGTACTTC | CASIKGGAQETQYF
. | TRBJ2-1 | TRBV4-2 | TRBD2 | TGTGCCAGCAGCCAAGAGTCGGGTAGCGGGGGACCCTACAATGAGCAGTTCTTC | CASSQESGSGGPYNEQFF
. | TRBJ1-4 | TRBV5-1 | TRBD1 | TGCGCCAGCAGCACGGATCCTGACAGGGTTTTGTCTGAAAAACTGTTTTTT | CASSTDPDRVLSEKLFF
. | TRBJ1-2 | TRBV6-2/TRBV6-3 | TRBD1 | TGTGCCAGCAGTTACTCTGGGACAGGGGACTACACCTTC | CASSYSGTGDYTF
few | TRBJ2-7 | TRBV12-3/TRBV12-4 | . | TGTGCCAGCAGTTTAGGCTCAGTCATTTCCCAGTACTTC | CASSLGSVISQYF
. | TRBJ2-3 | TRBV4-1 | . | TGCGCCAGCGGGCTGCTGGGGGGCACAGATACGCAGTATTTT | CASGLLGGTDTQYF
. | TRBJ2-7 | TRBV20-1 | TRBD2 | TGCAGTGGGTTAAAAACTAGCGGGGGGGCGACCTACGAGCAGTACTTC | CSGLKTSGGATYEQYF
. | TRBJ2-3 | TRBV9 | . | TGTGCCAGCAGCGTAGGGGGAGGTTTGCTAGTCCCAGATACGCAGTATTTT | CASSVGGGLLVPDTQYF
. | TRBJ2-1 | TRBV9 | . | TGTGCCAGCAGCGTAGCTGGCGGGGAGTACAATGAGCAGTTCTTC | CASSVAGGEYNEQFF
. | TRBJ2-1 | TRBV20-1 | TRBD2 | TGCAGTGCTAGAGCCACTGAACTAGCGGGGAAGCAGTTCTTC | CSARATELAGKQFF
. | TRBJ2-3 | TRBV15 | . | TGTGCCACCAGCAGAGAGCCCAGCGGGCTAGCCACAGATACGCAGTATTTT | CATSREPSGLATDTQYF
. | TRBJ2-1 | TRBV7-9 | . | TGTGCCGGGGGGCGGGTAAACAATGAGCAGTTCTTC | CAGGRVNNEQFF
. | TRBJ2-5 | TRBV25-1 | TRBD2 | TGTGCCAGCAGTTCTCCGGGGGGTATGAGGACCCAGTACTTC | CASSSPGGMRTQYF
few | TRBJ2-2 | TRBV18 | . | TGTGCCAGCTCACCACCGACAGGAGCGAACACCGGGGAGCTGTTTTTT | CASSPPTGANTGELFF